The clone carrying this T cell receptor beta chain showed up just a few times. Its antigen is still unknown. Unmatched junction bases numbered 7, after V lost 0 bases and J lost 2 bases. The CDR3 is 17 residues long. From germline, CDR1 is LNHDA and CDR2 SQIVND (reference sequence). This sample was included in a study of beta chain features in type 1 diabetes. Study overall: There was similarity between patients and healthy donors in age, gender and cell yields. General observations from the study: The question left open here concerned HLA type influencing TCRB rearrangement. Type 1 diabetes patients had moderately but significantly shorter TCRB CDR3s in all four CD4+ subsets. Within patients, naive, central memory and Treg TCRB repertoires seemed more similar than within healthy donors.

cDNA synthesis used the whole RNA isolate, giving expressed TCRB sequences. The table came from immunoSEQ multiplex PCR; TCRdb's copy has only in-frame clones and leaves some out. The data show 640,000 or so clones, roughly 13% seen once. The sequenced sample consisted of naive CD4+ T cells from blood. The source is a man between 18 and 35 years old with type 1 diabetes. The V and J genes are TRBV19 and TRBJ2-3; 8 bases agree with TRBD2. The CDR3 region has the DNA TGTGCCAGTAGTATAGATCTAGGGCGGGGGGCCACAGATACGCAGTATTTT. Translating it yields CASSIDLGRGATDTQYF.